This TCR beta chain was recovered during a study of OX40 agonist ivuxolimab in advanced cancers. As for the study in general: Every 2 weeks, patients received ivuxolimab intravenously, dosed at 0.01 to 10 mg/kg. Patients were 65% to 85% male with ages about 23 to 90, mean approximately 58. Three patients, one with hepatocellular carcinoma and two with cutaneous melanoma, achieved partial responses.

Germline V lookup: CDR1 MNHNS, CDR2 SASEGT. The ends were cut back, 8 bases at V and 1 base at J, with 17 bases in the middle. This CDR3 comprises 15 residues. Assay used: immunoSEQ multiplex PCR; TCRdb lists only in-frame clones, some missing. The table includes roughly 61,000 clones, about 85% detected once. The TCR sequence derives from an adult with an advanced solid tumor such as melanoma, head and neck, liver or kidney cancer. The sequences come from CD4+ or CD8+ T cells sorted from blood, collected in a trial of the OX40 agonist ivuxolimab. The chain couples TRBV6-1 to TRBJ1-1; possible D gene TRBD1, 5 bases. The CDR3 loop reads CASLPSGSRNTEAFF. The DNA of the CDR3 is TGTGCCAGCTTACCTTCAGGGAGTCGGAACACTGAAGCTTTCTTT.